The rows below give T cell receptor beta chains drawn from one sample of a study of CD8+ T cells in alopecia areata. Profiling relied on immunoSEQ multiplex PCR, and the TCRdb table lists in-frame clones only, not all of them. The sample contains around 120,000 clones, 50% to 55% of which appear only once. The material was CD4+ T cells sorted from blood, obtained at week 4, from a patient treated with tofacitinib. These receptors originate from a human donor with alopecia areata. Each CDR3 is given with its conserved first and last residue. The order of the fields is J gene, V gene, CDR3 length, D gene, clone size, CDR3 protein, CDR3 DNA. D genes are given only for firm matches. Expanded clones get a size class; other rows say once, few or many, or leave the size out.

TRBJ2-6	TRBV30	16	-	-	CAWSRVVSSGANVLTF	TGTGCCTGGAGTAGAGTCGTGAGCTCTGGGGCCAACGTCCTGACTTTC
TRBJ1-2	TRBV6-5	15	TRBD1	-	CASSYSGQGDYGYTF	TGTGCCAGCAGTTACTCGGGACAGGGGGACTATGGCTACACCTTC
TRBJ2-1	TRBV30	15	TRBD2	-	CAWSFPGLAGNEQFF	TGTGCCTGGAGTTTCCCGGGACTAGCGGGAAATGAGCAGTTCTTC
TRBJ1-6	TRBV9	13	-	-	CASSVVGANPLHF	TGTGCCAGCAGCGTAGTAGGGGCGAACCCCCTCCACTTT
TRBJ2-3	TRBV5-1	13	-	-	CASSPGAGDTQYF	TGCGCCAGCAGCCCGGGGGCGGGAGATACGCAGTATTTT
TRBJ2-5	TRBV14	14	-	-	CASRGAGIGETQYF	TGTGCCAGCAGAGGGGCGGGCATCGGAGAGACCCAGTACTTC
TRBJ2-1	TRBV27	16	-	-	CASLPADTYSYNEQFF	TGTGCCAGTCTTCCCGCAGACACCTACTCCTACAATGAGCAGTTCTTC
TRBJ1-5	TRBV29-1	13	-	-	CSVLGGSNQPQHF	TGCAGCGTCCTAGGGGGGAGCAATCAGCCCCAGCATTTT
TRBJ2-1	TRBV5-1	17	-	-	CASSLVQGRRSYNEQFF	TGCGCCAGCAGCTTGGTCCAGGGGCGACGTTCCTACAATGAGCAGTTCTTC
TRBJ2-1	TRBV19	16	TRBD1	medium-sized	CASSIGTGRVGNEQFF	TGTGCCAGTAGTATCGGGACAGGGAGAGTTGGCAATGAGCAGTTCTTC
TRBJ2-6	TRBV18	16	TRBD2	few	CASSPGLGAGANVLTF	TGTGCCAGCTCACCGGGACTAGGGGCTGGGGCCAACGTCCTGACTTTC
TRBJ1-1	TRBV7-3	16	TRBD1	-	CASSLVQGGTTAEAFF	TGTGCCAGCAGCTTAGTACAGGGGGGGACGACAGCTGAAGCTTTCTTT
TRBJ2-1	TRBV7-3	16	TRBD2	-	CASSPASGGRESEQFF	TGTGCCAGCAGCCCCGCTAGCGGGGGACGGGAGAGTGAGCAGTTCTTC
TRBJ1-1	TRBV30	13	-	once	CAWSVKGRTEAFF	TGTGCCTGGAGTGTAAAAGGACGTACTGAAGCTTTCTTT
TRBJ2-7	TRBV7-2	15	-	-	CASSLAYRKAYEQYF	TGTGCCAGCAGCTTAGCGTATCGTAAGGCCTACGAGCAGTACTTC
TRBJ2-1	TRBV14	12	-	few	CASSPSPGEQFF	TGTGCCAGCAGCCCCTCTCCGGGGGAGCAGTTCTTC
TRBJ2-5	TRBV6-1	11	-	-	CASSVHETQYF	TGTGCCAGCAGTGTTCATGAGACCCAGTACTTC
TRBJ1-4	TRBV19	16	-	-	CASSPMTGGGNEKLFF	TGTGCCAGTAGTCCAATGACAGGCGGGGGAAATGAAAAACTGTTTTTT
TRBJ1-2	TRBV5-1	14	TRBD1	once	CASSLGDRERGYTF	TGCGCCAGCAGCTTGGGGGACAGGGAGCGCGGCTACACCTTC
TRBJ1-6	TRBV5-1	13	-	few	CASSLGQNSPLHF	TGCGCCAGCAGCTTGGGCCAAAATTCACCCCTCCACTTT
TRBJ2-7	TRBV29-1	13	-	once	CSVTGHAAYEQYF	TGCAGCGTTACCGGACACGCAGCCTACGAGCAGTACTTC
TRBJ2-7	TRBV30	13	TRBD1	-	CAGSRTGGYEQYF	TGTGCCGGTTCCAGGACAGGGGGCTACGAGCAGTACTTC
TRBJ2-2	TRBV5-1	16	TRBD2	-	CASSLERGPNTGELFF	TGCGCCAGCAGCTTGGAGCGGGGGCCGAACACCGGGGAGCTGTTTTTT
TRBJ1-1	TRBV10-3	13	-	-	CAISREENTEAFF	TGTGCCATCAGCAGGGAGGAGAACACTGAAGCTTTCTTT
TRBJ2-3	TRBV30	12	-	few	CAWREGADTQYF	TGTGCCTGGAGGGAAGGGGCAGATACGCAGTATTTT
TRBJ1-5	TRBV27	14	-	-	CASSSYRERQPQHF	TGTGCCAGCAGTTCATACAGGGAGCGGCAGCCCCAGCATTTT
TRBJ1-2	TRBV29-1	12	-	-	CSVEGSTDGYTF	TGCAGCGTTGAAGGATCGACAGATGGCTACACCTTC
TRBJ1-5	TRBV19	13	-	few	CASSIRGNQPQHF	TGTGCCAGTAGTATCAGGGGCAATCAGCCCCAGCATTTT
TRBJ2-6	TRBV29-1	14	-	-	CSVEVFSGANVLTF	TGCAGCGTTGAAGTGTTCTCTGGGGCCAACGTCCTGACTTTC
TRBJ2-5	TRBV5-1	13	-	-	CASQVREQETQYF	TGCGCCAGCCAGGTACGGGAGCAAGAGACCCAGTACTTC
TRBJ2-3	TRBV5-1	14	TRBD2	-	CASRASGGTDTQYF	TGCGCCAGCAGGGCTAGCGGGGGCACAGATACGCAGTATTTT
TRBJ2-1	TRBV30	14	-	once	CAWSFTSRDNEQFF	TGTGCCTGGAGTTTCACTAGCAGGGACAATGAGCAGTTCTTC
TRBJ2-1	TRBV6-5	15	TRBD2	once	CASSYSAGGRNEQFF	TGTGCCAGCAGTTACTCGGCGGGGGGGAGGAATGAGCAGTTCTTC
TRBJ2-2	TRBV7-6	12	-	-	CASRLAPGELFF	TGTGCCAGCAGGTTGGCACCCGGGGAGCTGTTTTTT
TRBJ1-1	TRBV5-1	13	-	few	CASSVAARTEAFF	TGCGCCAGCAGCGTTGCCGCAAGGACTGAAGCTTTCTTT
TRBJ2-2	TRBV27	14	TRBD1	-	CASSLDRADGELFF	TGTGCCAGCAGTTTGGACAGGGCGGACGGGGAGCTGTTTTTT
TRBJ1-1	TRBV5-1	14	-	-	CASSFNGGRTEAFF	TGCGCCAGCAGCTTTAATGGAGGGAGGACTGAAGCTTTCTTT
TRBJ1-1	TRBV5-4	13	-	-	CASSWGANTEAFF	TGTGCCAGCAGCTGGGGGGCGAACACTGAAGCTTTCTTT
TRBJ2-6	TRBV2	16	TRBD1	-	CASRTGLISGANVLTF	TGTGCCAGCAGGACAGGGTTGATCTCTGGGGCCAACGTCCTGACTTTC
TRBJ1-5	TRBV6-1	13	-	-	CASSERGHQPQHF	TGTGCCAGCAGTGAACGTGGGCATCAGCCCCAGCATTTT
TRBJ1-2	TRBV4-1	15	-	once	CASSQLPDSLYGYTF	TGCGCCAGCAGCCAACTACCGGACAGCCTCTATGGCTACACCTTC
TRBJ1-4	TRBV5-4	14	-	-	CASSLFLRDEKLFF	TGTGCCAGCAGCTTGTTCCTTAGGGATGAAAAACTGTTTTTT
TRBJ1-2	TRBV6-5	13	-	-	CASSGDLRNGYTF	TGTGCCAGCAGTGGGGACCTCAGGAATGGCTACACCTTC
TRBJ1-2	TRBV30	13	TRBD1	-	CAWRHTGGYGYTF	TGTGCCTGGAGGCATACAGGGGGGTATGGCTACACCTTC
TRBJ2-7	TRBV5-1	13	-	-	CASSMGLRTEQYF	TGCGCCAGCAGCATGGGACTTCGGACCGAGCAGTACTTC
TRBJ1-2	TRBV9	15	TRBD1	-	CASSVAGGLNYGYTF	TGTGCCAGCAGCGTAGCAGGGGGCTTGAACTATGGCTACACCTTC
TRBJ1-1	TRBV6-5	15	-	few	CASSYSARVGTEAFF	TGTGCCAGCAGTTACTCGGCAAGGGTAGGCACTGAAGCTTTCTTT
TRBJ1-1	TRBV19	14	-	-	CASSIREGSTEAFF	TGTGCCAGTAGTATAAGGGAGGGGAGCACTGAAGCTTTCTTT
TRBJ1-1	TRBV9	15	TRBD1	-	CASSRAGTENTEAFF	TGTGCCAGCAGTAGGGCCGGGACAGAGAACACTGAAGCTTTCTTT
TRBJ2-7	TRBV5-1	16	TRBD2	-	CASSLSSGRDSYEQYF	TGCGCCAGCAGCTTGTCCAGCGGGAGGGACTCCTACGAGCAGTACTTC
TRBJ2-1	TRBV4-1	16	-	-	CASSREVAQGYNEQFF	TGCGCCAGCAGCCGCGAAGTGGCACAGGGATACAATGAGCAGTTCTTC